This is a list of T cell receptor beta chains from one sample in a study of T-cell reconstitution after alpha-beta-depleted transplantation in children. Using its own MiXCR run on the PCR reads, TCRdb lists one record per CDR3 protein. In the table there are hundreds of thousands of distinct CDR3 sequences, 10% of which are singletons. Here the sequenced sample was PBMCs, taken before TCRalphabeta/CD19-depleted stem cell transplant. These receptor sequences come from a boy under three years old with acute myeloid leukemia, due to receive a stem cell transplant. CDR3s include the opening cysteine and the closing phenylalanine or tryptophan. The D gene is left open where the match is weak. Size is omitted from some rows. Given values are once, few, many or a class for expanded clones.

J gene | V gene | clone size | D gene | CDR3 length | CDR3 protein | CDR3 DNA
TRBJ2-1 | TRBV5-1 | many | TRBD2 | 17 | CASSLGASGRMFNEQFF | TGCGCCAGCAGCTTGGGGGCTAGCGGGAGAATGTTCAATGAGCAGTTCTTC
TRBJ2-4 | TRBV5-1 | many | . | 18 | CASSLVSGDLLAKNIQYF | TGCGCCAGCAGCTTGGTCTCAGGGGATCTACTAGCCAAAAACATTCAGTACTTC
TRBJ1-4 | TRBV5-6 | many | . | 15 | CASSLWGTDNEKLFF | TGTGCCAGCAGCCTCTGGGGCACCGATAATGAAAAACTGTTTTTT
TRBJ1-5 | TRBV3-1 | many | . | 18 | CASSQGRGGSISNQPQHF | TGTGCCAGCAGCCAAGGGCGGGGAGGGAGCATTAGCAATCAGCCCCAGCATTTT
TRBJ2-1 | TRBV4-3 | . | TRBD2 | 17 | CASSQDRGSGNYNEQFF | TGCGCCAGCAGCCAAGATCGTGGTAGCGGGAACTACAATGAGCAGTTCTTC
TRBJ2-3 | TRBV29-1 | many | . | 13 | CSVEGGYADTQYF | TGCAGCGTTGAAGGGGGATACGCAGATACGCAGTATTTT
TRBJ2-7 | TRBV29-1 | few | . | 13 | CSAGGGSSYEQYF | TGCAGCGCCGGTGGTGGGAGCTCCTACGAGCAGTACTTC
TRBJ2-1 | TRBV4-3 | many | . | 14 | CASSQEGTRNEQFF | TGCGCCAGCAGCCAAGAAGGGACCCGGAATGAGCAGTTCTTC
TRBJ2-7 | TRBV28 | many | . | 13 | CASSLGSPYEQYF | TGTGCCAGCAGTTTGGGCTCCCCCTACGAGCAGTACTTC
TRBJ2-3 | TRBV11-2 | few | . | 18 | CASSLHLTEVSHRDTQYF | TGTGCCAGCAGCTTACACCTCACCGAGGTATCTCACCGCGATACGCAGTATTTT
TRBJ2-5 | TRBV4-2 | many | . | 12 | CASSQDRREVYF | TGTGCCAGCAGCCAAGATCGTAGGGAGGTGTACTTC
TRBJ1-2 | TRBV29-1 | many | . | 14 | CSVEDGGPNYGYTF | TGCAGCGTTGAAGATGGAGGTCCTAACTATGGCTACACCTTC
TRBJ2-1 | TRBV4-3 | many | TRBD2 | 16 | CASSPVSGRPYNEQFF | TGCGCCAGCAGCCCAGTTAGCGGGAGGCCTTACAATGAGCAGTTCTTC
TRBJ2-5 | TRBV5-1 | . | . | 15 | CASSLGHGPGETQYF | TGCGCCAGCAGCTTGGGACACGGGCCTGGGGAGACCCAGTACTTC
TRBJ2-3 | TRBV13 | . | . | 15 | CASSLGQISMCTQYF | TGTGCCAGCAGCCTCGGACAGATAAGCATGTGTACGCAGTATTTT
TRBJ2-1 | TRBV18 | . | TRBD2 | 15 | CASSTLAGRDNEQFF | TGTGCCAGCTCAACACTAGCGGGAAGGGACAATGAGCAGTTCTTC